Shown below are 15 T cell receptor beta chains from a single sample sequenced in a study of shared clonotypes between healthy human individuals. The method was immunoSEQ multiplex PCR; TCRdb's version includes in-frame clones alone and lacks a portion of them. The sample lists 2,500,000 or so clones; 92% were seen once. What was sequenced was naive CD4+ T cells from PBMCs. Subset meaning: CD45RA+ positively selected. The receptors come from a man in his late teens or twenties in good health. Some clones in this sample may be carry-over from other donors' samples.

V and J are TRBV4-1 and TRBJ2-5, with D unclear. Per the germline V gene, CDR1 is MGHRA and CDR2 is YSYEKL. Trimming left V 2 bases short and J 0 bases short, with 4 bases between. This CDR3 is 13 amino acids long. CDR3 bases: TGCGCCAGCAGCCAACGGAACCAAGAGACCCAGTACTTC. Protein sequence: CASSQRNQETQYF.

V usage is TRBV15 and J usage is TRBJ1-4, with 8 positions matching TRBD1. V gave up 1 base and J gave up 2 bases; unmatched junction bases: 9. The length of the CDR3 is 18 residues. CDR1 LNHNV and CDR2 YYDKDF come from the germline V gene (reference sequence). The CDR3 DNA follows: TGTGCCACCAGCAGAGGGACAGGGAGAGGGCGGACTAATGAAAAACTGTTTTTT. It yields the protein CATSRGTGRGRTNEKLFF.

In its sample, this clone was seen a few times. The J gene is TRBJ1-5, the V gene TRBV30; 8 positions agree with TRBD1. Losses at the gene ends were 4 bases for V and 7 bases for J; bases not matched to a gene: 6. The CDR3 has 13 amino acids. CDR1 GTSNPN and CDR2 SVGIG come from the germline V gene (reference sequence). The DNA of the CDR3 is TGTGCCTGGAATGGACAGGGAAACCAGCCCCAGCATTTT. Translation: CAWNGQGNQPQHF.

The chain combines TRBV29-1 with TRBJ1-1; TRBD1 is a possible D gene (5 bases). V lost 5 bases to trimming and J lost 5 bases, with 21 bases between them. This CDR3 region has 15 residues. Germline-derived CDR1 and CDR2 are SQVTM and ANQGSEA. The CDR3 reads CSVILPGPPRTEAFF. The CDR3 region has the DNA TGCAGCGTTATCCTACCGGGGCCCCCGAGAACTGAAGCTTTCTTT.

The J gene is TRBJ2-2, the V gene TRBV28, with 9 bases that match TRBD1. Germline V gene data show CDR1 as MDHEN and CDR2 as SYDVKM. This CDR3 is 16 amino acids long. V was clipped by 7 bases and J by 7 bases; unmatched bases: 13. This CDR3 is CASKTGQGGGLGELFF. The CDR3 nucleotides are TGTGCCAGCAAAACGGGACAGGGTGGCGGTCTCGGGGAGCTGTTTTTT.

The chain has TRBV10-2 and TRBJ1-3; 8 nucleotides agree with TRBD1. The CDR3 totals 16 residues. Germline assignment: CDR1 WSHSY and CDR2 SAAADI. J lost 4 bases, V lost 2 bases, and 7 bases had no gene match. The CDR3 nucleotides read TGCGCCAGCAGTGAGACGGACAGGGCATCAGGAAACACCATATATTTT. Encoded protein: CASSETDRASGNTIYF.

The sample holds one count of this clone. The chain carries TRBV29-1 and TRBJ2-2; 8 bases are shared with TRBD1. The junction had 7 bases not matched to a gene; V was cut back by 3 bases and J by 4 bases. The CDR3 loop spans 15 amino acids. Germline V gives CDR1 SQVTM, CDR2 ANQGSEA. The CDR3 region is CSVDSADRGTGELFF. CDR3 DNA sequence: TGCAGCGTTGACTCGGCTGACAGGGGCACCGGGGAGCTGTTTTTT.

The CDR3 region is CASNGWGNEQFF. Written as DNA, the CDR3 is TGTGCCAGCAACGGGTGGGGTAATGAGCAGTTCTTC. The chain combines TRBV6-6 with TRBJ2-1; D is ambiguous. Germline CDR1 is MNHNY and CDR2 is SVGAGI (reference sequence). V shed 7 bases and J shed 7 bases, with 11 bases lying between them. CDR3 size: 12 residues.

The chain carries TRBV6-6 and TRBJ1-4; TRBD1 might be the D (6 bases). In germline, CDR1 is MNHNY, CDR2 SVGAGI (reference sequence). This CDR3 is built from 15 residues. The V end lost 7 bases, the J end lost 8 bases, and 20 bases lay between the germline ends. CDR3 nucleotide sequence: TGTGCCAGCATCCCGACGGGGGGGGCTGGAGAAAAACTGTTTTTT. Its translation: CASIPTGGAGEKLFF.

This chain connects TRBV5-1 to TRBJ2-1; possibly TRBD2 for D (6 bases). Trimming removed 1 base at V and 4 bases at J, with 15 bases between. The CDR3 spans 16 residues. Germline CDR1 is SGHRS and CDR2 is YFSETQ. CDR3 coding DNA: TGCGCCAGCAGCTTGTCAGCTGGCGGGGTTTACAATGAGCAGTTCTTC. Encoded protein: CASSLSAGGVYNEQFF.

This clone showed up just once. The chain recombines TRBV28 with TRBJ2-3; D not resolved. The germline CDR1 and CDR2 sequences are MDHEN and SYDVKM. CDR3 length: 12 amino acids. V dropped 5 bases and J dropped 2 bases, with 5 bases sitting between them. This CDR3 reads CASSENTDTQYF. DNA for the CDR3: TGTGCCAGCAGTGAGAACACAGATACGCAGTATTTT.

The rearrangement links TRBV7-9 to TRBJ2-1; D unclear. The germline gives CDR1 SEHNR, CDR2 FQNEAQ (reference sequence). The CDR3 is 14 amino acids. V dropped 1 base and J dropped 4 bases, with 8 bases sitting between them. The CDR3 spells CASSLVVEYNEQFF. The CDR3 DNA reads as TGTGCCAGCAGCTTAGTCGTAGAATACAATGAGCAGTTCTTC. Together with reference TRBV7-9 and TRBJ2-1, the CDR3 gives the full variable domain: DTGVSQNPRHKITKRGQNVTFRCDPISEHNRLYWYRQTLGQGPEFLTYFQNEAQLEKSRLLSDRFSAERPKGSFSTLEIQRTEQGDSAMYLCASSLVVEYNEQFFGPGTRLTVL.

The gene calls are TRBV7-6 and TRBJ2-7, with 7 bases matching TRBD1. Germline V CDR1 and CDR2: SGHVS, FNYEAQ. The J segment lost 5 bases and the V segment lost 5 bases, leaving 9 bases of the junction unmatched. The CDR3 is 14 amino acids. The CDR3: CASSTRDRPNEQYF. The CDR3 region has the DNA TGTGCCAGCAGCACCCGGGACAGACCTAACGAGCAGTACTTC.

This chain uses TRBV7-3 with TRBJ2-5; D possibly corresponds to TRBD2 (5 bases). The DNA end is a closer match to TRBJ2-7, so the J assignment may be wrong. Germline CDR1 is SGHTA and CDR2 is FQGTGA. The CDR3 runs 15 residues. The CDR3 region is CASSLRTGAVHEQYF. The CDR3 region has the DNA TGTGCCAGCAGCTTACGGACTGGAGCAGTCCACGAGCAGTACTTC.

The chain couples TRBV2 to TRBJ2-3; the match to TRBD1 covers 7 bases. CDR3 length: 11 residues. Germline CDR1 is SNHLY and CDR2 is FYNNEI. CDR3 bases: TGTGCAAGGGGGCTACCCGCTACGCAGTATTTT. Translated: CARGLPATQYF.